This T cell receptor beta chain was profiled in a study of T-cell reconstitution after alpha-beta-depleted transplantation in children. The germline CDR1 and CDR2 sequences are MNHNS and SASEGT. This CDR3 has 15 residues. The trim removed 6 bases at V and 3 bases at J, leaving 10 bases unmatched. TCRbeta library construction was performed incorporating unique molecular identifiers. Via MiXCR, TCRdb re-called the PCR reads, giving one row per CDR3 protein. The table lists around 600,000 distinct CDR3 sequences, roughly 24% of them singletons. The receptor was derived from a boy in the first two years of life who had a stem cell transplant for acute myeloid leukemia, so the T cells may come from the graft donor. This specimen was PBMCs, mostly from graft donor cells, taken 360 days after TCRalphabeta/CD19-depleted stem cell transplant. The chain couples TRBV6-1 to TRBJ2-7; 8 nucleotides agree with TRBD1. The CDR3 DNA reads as TGTGCCAGCAGGCCTCTCCCGGGACAGGTCTACGAGCAGTACTTC. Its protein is CASRPLPGQVYEQYF.